The T cell receptor beta chain described here comes from a study of cytomegalovirus exposure and HLA in healthy donors (dated by TCRdb to about 2017). In terms of the full investigation: An earlier analysis of roughly 500 of the donors reported 250 to 300 Gb of sequence data and about 100 million unique TCR beta sequences from 150 million to 200 million T cells. An early release covering 550 to 700 HLA-typed donors comprised approximately 290 gigabases of sequencing data and some 79 million unique TCR sequences. Among the roughly 390 genotyped donors, about 85% belonged to the genetic ancestry cluster associated with self-reported Caucasian donors. The study aimed to test whether cataloging public T cell receptors could reveal signatures of past pathogen exposure. The T cell repertoires of under 700 subjects were profiled by immunosequencing and related to cytomegalovirus serostatus. Besides the first cohort of more than 650 subjects, a separate validation cohort made up of about 120 different subjects was used. High-throughput TCR immunosequencing, statistical association of individual TCRs with disease status, and machine learning were combined to predict cytomegalovirus infection status. In a later analysis, previously published TCR beta repertoires from 550 to 700 donors were re-analyzed and high-resolution HLA genotyping was added so that TCR occurrence patterns could be studied. In the later analysis, no new phenotypic data were used to find candidate immune exposures; instead, reliance was placed on TCR beta sequences and their occurrence across donors. An earlier analysis of 587 of the donors applied high-throughput TCR beta sequencing to assess whether each TCR beta V gene segment acted as functional or pseudogenic. Donor age, sex, ethnicity and CMV serostatus were collected together with the repertoire data. A later genetic analysis used genome-wide SNP genotypes for about three fifths of the roughly 700 donors, treating that subset as a discovery cohort. Every repertoire in the discovery cohort had been generated on one and the same sequencing platform. HLA typing included class I and class II loci at four-digit resolution. Typing coverage differed by locus: A, B, C, DRB1 and DQB1 were typed in about 629-640 donors, DQA1 in 500 to 550, DPA1 in 606, and DPB1 in 450 to 480. Several DR-DQ haplotypes were handled as single units for association and clustering because linkage in the cohort was strong. Among some 410 genotyped donors of the cohort, an average of around 240,000 unique TCR beta nucleotide sequences was sequenced per donor, of which about 19% were non-productive.

Per the germline V gene, SQVTM is the CDR1 and ANQGSEA is the CDR2. The CDR3 runs 15 residues from the cysteine to the phenylalanine. Only the CDR3 region is kept as DNA, spanning 45 bases read in frame from base 1. The germline ends are 17 bases apart after V is trimmed by 6 bases and J by 0 bases. The cohort comprised fewer than 700 healthy bone marrow donors. All cohort members were sampled while nominally healthy, although unrecorded immune exposures were likely present. The donor was CMV seronegative and belonged to the group of 350 or so seronegative cohort members. Each donor provided a peripheral blood sample, and peripheral blood mononuclear cells were used for TCR beta sequencing. The Qiagen DNeasy Blood Extraction Kit was used to extract genomic DNA from the blood cell samples. Overall study outcomes, separate from this receptor: The 87-base-pair reads could not distinguish some IMGT-functional V segments, including TRBV6-2 and TRBV6-3, so those segments were excluded. HLA typing was unavailable for some donors at each locus, so association tests used only the typed subset. Three of the identified cytomegalovirus-associated TCR beta chains were confirmed in vitro to be specific for cytomegalovirus antigens. According to a later analysis, most CMV-associated TCR beta chains appeared to be HLA-restricted, and the HLA associations seemed to be driven largely by CMV exposure. In a later analysis, TCR association rates were found to vary across HLA loci, with the most associated TCRs seen for DRB1 alleles and the fewest for HLA-C alleles. A further reported finding was that TCR beta sequences accurately predicted the HLA-A and HLA-B alleles for most subjects in the first cohort. The sequencing pipeline was judged likely to have produced a cluster of highly shared sequence variants as a technical artifact. Assigning TCR associations to individual alleles was difficult when HLA alleles, especially DR and DQ, strongly co-occurred. Only TCR beta chains were sequenced in this cohort, and the absence of alpha or paired-chain data limited detectable features. For the cohort, immune exposure information was limited to CMV serostatus. An association between a missense DCLRE1C variant and V-gene and J-gene trimming of TCR beta chains was found in a later genetic analysis and replicated in an independent cohort. Specific HLA alleles were associated with roughly 16,000 TCR beta sequences at a false discovery rate of 0.05 in a later analysis. Presence/absence analyses assumed roughly uniform sequencing depth across donors, an assumption that may not hold. Correlated functional status among segregating V segments might be attributable to linkage disequilibrium, but an unknown experimental factor could not be ruled out. The earlier analysis of about 600 of the donors excluded seventeen rarely observed V segments, including chromosome 9 orphons, because counts were too low. The classifier was reported to diagnose cytomegalovirus status with high specificity and sensitivity in both the original cohort and the validation cohort. Most TCR sequences were observed very rarely across donors, whereas some public TCRs were present in many individuals. An earlier analysis of approximately 500 of the donors showed that most TCR beta V segments appeared in productive rearrangements either about 90% or about 30% of the time, which broadly matched IMGT annotations. Compared with the roughly 700-donor mean, donors in an Asian-associated ancestry cluster had fewer N-insertions in productive TCRs, according to a later genetic analysis. A later analysis found that HLA-associated TCR beta chains were more clonally expanded and had lower generation probabilities than equally common non-associated chains. The study gave a list of some 150 TCR beta chains associated with cytomegalovirus. Several of the top co-occurrence clusters appeared to be linked to parvovirus B19, influenza, CMV and Epstein-Barr virus, according to a later analysis. It was suggested by the authors that the approach could potentially be generalized to other disease states and immunological phenotypes.

Notes on this clone: No cognate antigen has been identified for it.

Library preparation employed the immunoSEQ multiplex PCR assay. The multiplex PCR relied on a mix of 60 forward primers for TCR Vbeta segments and 13 reverse primers for TCR Jbeta segments. Amplification of the CDR3 region of rearranged TCR beta genes was performed with a multiplex PCR assay on genomic DNA. Amplified TCR beta libraries were sequenced as 87-base-pair reads on the Illumina HiSeq System. Turning to the authors' computational methods: A later analysis tallied around 80 million unique TCR beta chains across the 666 repertoires, and approximately 12 million of those chains were shared by two or more donors. To remove PCR and sequencing errors, raw reads were error-corrected and collapsed into unique sequences using a nearest-neighbor algorithm that merged closely related sequences. CDR3 sequences were aligned to IMGT reference sequences to assign V, D and J gene segments. For a sequence to be retained, a match of at least six nucleotides was required to both a V gene segment and a J gene segment. Rearrangements were called productive when the CDR3 lacked stop codons and stayed in frame with V and J; all others were non-productive. CDR3 was defined according to IMGT convention as the region running from the second conserved V-encoded cysteine to the conserved J-encoded phenylalanine. Sequences without an unambiguous match to a single V gene segment were excluded from the earlier analysis of approximately 600 of the donors. An earlier analysis of some 500 of the donors classified V segments as functional when productive rearrangements were above 56.7% and as segregating when the standard deviation between donors was above 5%. A statistical classification framework was built to diagnose cytomegalovirus status from the catalog of TCR beta chain sequences. V and J gene assignment, in a later analysis, came from comparing TCR nucleotide sequences with IMGT/GENE-DB human TR gene sequences. The TCRdist pipeline was used in a later analysis to assign CDR3 sequences and most-parsimonious VDJ recombination scenarios. A later analysis defined each TCR beta chain by its CDR3 amino acid sequence plus V-gene family, and excluded reads lacking a unique V-gene family. In a later analysis, nearly 600 highly shared, low-generation-probability nucleotide sequences were removed to address suspected cross-contamination and a sequencing artifact. A later analysis calculated a clonal expansion index for each public chain from normalized within-repertoire ranks of inferred template counts. A later analysis computed generation probabilities with a VDJ recombination model fitted to out-of-frame rearrangements, and checked the results against IGoR. Hypergeometric tests were used in a later analysis to score TCR-TCR, TCR-HLA and TCR-CMV co-occurrence, with a repertoire-size bias correction applied to the TCR pairs. In a later analysis, false discovery rates were estimated by permuting HLA or CMV assignments 20 times. In a later analysis, co-occurring TCRs were grouped using DBSCAN, and TCRdist sequence similarity was added for clustering within HLA-allele-positive subsets. Repertoires with fewer than 30,000 or more than 120,000 public chains, plus five repertoires with anomalous nucleotide sharing, were excluded from co-occurrence clustering. TCRdb carries this immuneACCESS record with in-frame sequences only. Its versions omit some clonotypes, under half of them owing to an unresolved V gene in the studies checked, with the rest unexplained. V and J calls plus clone size are reproduced from that table; the DNA served to infer D and trimming. This sample's table carries some 44,000 clones. More than 1.5% of the sample is held by the ten biggest clonotypes.

The V and J genes are TRBV29-1 and TRBJ1-2; possibly the D gene is TRBD1, per 6 matching bases. The receptor's source is a young woman in good health and CMV-seronegative. Source material: PBMCs. The CDR3 reads as follows: CSVGGRPLTNYGYTF. The DNA sequence follows: TGCAGCGTGGGGGGGCGCCCCTTGACTAACTATGGCTACACCTTC.